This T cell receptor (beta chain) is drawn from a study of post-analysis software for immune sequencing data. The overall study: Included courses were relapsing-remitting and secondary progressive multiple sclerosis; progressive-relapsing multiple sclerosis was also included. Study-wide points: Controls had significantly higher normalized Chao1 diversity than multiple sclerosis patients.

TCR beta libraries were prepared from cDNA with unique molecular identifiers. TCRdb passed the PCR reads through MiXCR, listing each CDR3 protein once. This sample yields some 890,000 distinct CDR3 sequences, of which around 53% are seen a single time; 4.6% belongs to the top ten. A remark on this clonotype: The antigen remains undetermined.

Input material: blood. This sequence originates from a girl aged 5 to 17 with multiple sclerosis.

The CDR3 is CASSYGGRTSGTDTQYF. The CDR3 nucleotides read TGTGCCAGCAGTTACGGGGGTAGGACTAGCGGCACAGATACGCAGTATTTT. This chain uses TRBV6-5 with TRBJ2-3; 9 nucleotides line up with TRBD2. The CDR3 is 17 amino acids. Germline V lookup: CDR1 MNHEY, CDR2 SVGAGI. The trim removed 2 bases at V and 1 base at J, leaving 7 bases unmatched.